This TCR beta chain was captured by sequencing in a study of T-cell memory formation after mild COVID-19. Each CDR3 protein is one row after TCRdb ran MiXCR on the 5' RACE reads. Of about 190,000 distinct CDR3 sequences in the sample, approximately 20% were seen once. The CDR3 totals 15 residues. Germline V gene lookup returns CDR1 SEHNR and CDR2 FQNEAQ (reference sequence). Trimming shortened V by 4 bases and J by 0 bases, and 10 bases separated the two germline ends. Sequencing input: PBMCs or a T cell subset sorted from them (not recorded which). The rearrangement joins TRBV7-9 to TRBJ1-3; D is uncertain. The TCR sequence derives from an adult woman who had mild COVID-19 (a few samples of this study predate the infection). Cell type and time point are not known. Written as DNA, the CDR3 is TGTGCCAGCAGCTCCTCAGTACTCTCTGGAAACACCATATATTTT. It yields the protein CASSSSVLSGNTIYF.